The source of this T cell receptor (beta chain) is a study of blood T cells in healthy people across ages. Looking at the study overall: T cells yielded about one barcoded beta molecule per two cells through template switching.

For the second PCR, which ran for roughly 6 to 12 cycles, a sample-barcoded 5' primer and a J-beta primer mix were used. TCRdb re-called the 5' RACE reads with MiXCR, one entry per CDR3 protein. The top ten hold over 2% of the sample, which has 1.5 million to 2 million distinct CDR3 sequences, 49% seen once. V lost 6 bases, J lost 9 bases, and 9 bases lay in between. The CDR3 has 11 amino acids. Germline CDR1 is MDHEN and CDR2 is SYDVKM. This chain connects TRBV28 to TRBJ1-5, with a weak D call TRBD1 (5 bases). The sequence was collected from a middle-aged woman in good health. The sequencing sample was made of blood. The chain's CDR3 is CASSPQGPQHF. The CDR3 DNA follows: TGTGCCAGCAGCCCCCAGGGGCCCCAGCATTTT.